This T cell receptor (beta chain) was observed in a study of blood T cells in healthy people across ages. The V end was cut by 6 bases, the J end by 5 bases, with 19 bases between. The V gene's germline CDR1 is LNHDA and CDR2 SQIVND (reference sequence). CDR3 length: 15 residues. Primers used in a second PCR of roughly 7 to 12 cycles were a sample-barcoded 5' primer and a J-beta primer mix. One entry per CDR3 protein, called by TCRdb with MiXCR from the 5' RACE reads. Counted here are 1 million or so distinct CDR3 sequences, roughly a quarter occurring once; the ten biggest clones make up about 0.72%. This sample also belongs to another study, concerning T cells of mothers and their children.

The source is a girl aged 2-10 years in good health. The sample consisted of blood. The chain uses TRBV19 and TRBJ2-5; D could derive from TRBD1 or TRBD2 (5 bases each). The CDR3 DNA reads as TGTGCCAGTAGCCCCGAGCTAGTAGGGGAGGAGACCCAGTACTTC. Protein: CASSPELVGEETQYF.